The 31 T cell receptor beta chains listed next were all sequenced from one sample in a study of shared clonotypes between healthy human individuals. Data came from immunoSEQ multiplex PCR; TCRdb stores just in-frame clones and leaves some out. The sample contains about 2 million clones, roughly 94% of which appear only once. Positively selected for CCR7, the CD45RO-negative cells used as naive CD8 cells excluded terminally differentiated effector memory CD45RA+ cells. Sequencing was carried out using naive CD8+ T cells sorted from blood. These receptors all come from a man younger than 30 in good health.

The chain's CDR3 is CASSQEGLGPGNEQFF. The CDR3 DNA is TGCGCCAGCAGCCAAGAAGGGCTCGGCCCGGGTAATGAGCAGTTCTTC. The chain uses TRBV4-1 and TRBJ2-1; D unresolved. From germline, CDR1 is MGHRA and CDR2 YSYEKL. Trimming stripped 0 bases from V and 7 bases from J, with 16 bases between. The CDR3 runs 16 residues.

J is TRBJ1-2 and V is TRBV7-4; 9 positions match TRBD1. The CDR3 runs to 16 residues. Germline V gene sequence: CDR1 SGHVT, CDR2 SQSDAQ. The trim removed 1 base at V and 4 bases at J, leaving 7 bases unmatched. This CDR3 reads CASSLVRDRDLYGYTF. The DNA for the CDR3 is TGTGCCAGCAGCTTAGTTAGGGACAGGGATCTCTATGGCTACACCTTC.

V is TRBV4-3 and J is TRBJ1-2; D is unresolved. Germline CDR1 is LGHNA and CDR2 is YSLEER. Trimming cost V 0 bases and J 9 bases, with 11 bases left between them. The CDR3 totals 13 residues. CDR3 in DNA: TGCGCCAGCAGCCAAGATCTCGAGGAGTGCTACACCTTC. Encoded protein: CASSQDLEECYTF.

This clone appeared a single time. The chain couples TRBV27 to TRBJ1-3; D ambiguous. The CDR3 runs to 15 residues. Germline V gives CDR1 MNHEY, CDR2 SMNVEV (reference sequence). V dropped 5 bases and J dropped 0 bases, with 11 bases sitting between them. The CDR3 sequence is CASSTHVGSGNTIYF. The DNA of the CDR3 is TGTGCCAGCAGTACCCACGTGGGCTCTGGAAACACCATATATTTT.

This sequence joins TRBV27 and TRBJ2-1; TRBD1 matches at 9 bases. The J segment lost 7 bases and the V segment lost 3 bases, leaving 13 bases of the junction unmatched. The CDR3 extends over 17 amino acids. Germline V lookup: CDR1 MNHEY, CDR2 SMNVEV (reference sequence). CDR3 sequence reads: CASSFFPEDRGGNEQFF. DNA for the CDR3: TGTGCCAGCAGTTTTTTTCCCGAGGACAGGGGAGGGAATGAGCAGTTCTTC.

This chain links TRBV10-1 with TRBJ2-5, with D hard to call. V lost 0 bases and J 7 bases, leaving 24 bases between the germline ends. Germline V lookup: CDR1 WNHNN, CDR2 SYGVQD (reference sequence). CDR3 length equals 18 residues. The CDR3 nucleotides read TGCGCCAGCAGTGAGTCGAACCTGTCATTTTTAGCCTCTCGGACCCAGTACTTC. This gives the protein CASSESNLSFLASRTQYF.

CDR3 protein: CASSLYRPAYEQYF. The CDR3 bases are TGTGCCAGCAGTTTATACAGGCCTGCCTACGAGCAGTACTTC. This sequence joins TRBV27 and TRBJ2-7, with a tentative D call TRBD1 (5 bases). Trimming took 1 base from V and 2 from J, leaving 9 bases between them. The CDR3 covers 14 residues. The germline gives CDR1 MNHEY, CDR2 SMNVEV (reference sequence).

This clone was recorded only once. The CDR3 here is CASRQAPARRNTGELFF. Written as DNA, the CDR3 is TGTGCCAGCCGTCAGGCCCCGGCCAGGAGGAACACCGGGGAGCTGTTTTTT. The chain links TRBV2 to TRBJ2-2; no reliable D call. V lost 8 bases to trimming and J lost 1 base, with 20 bases between them. The CDR3 length is 17 residues. The germline CDR1 and CDR2 sequences are SNHLY and FYNNEI.

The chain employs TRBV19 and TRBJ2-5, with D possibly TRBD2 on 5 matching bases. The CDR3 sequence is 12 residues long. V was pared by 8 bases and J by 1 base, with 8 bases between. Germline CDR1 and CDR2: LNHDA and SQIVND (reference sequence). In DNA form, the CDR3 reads TGTGCCAGTGCGGACTTCCAAGAGACCCAGTACTTC. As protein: CASADFQETQYF.

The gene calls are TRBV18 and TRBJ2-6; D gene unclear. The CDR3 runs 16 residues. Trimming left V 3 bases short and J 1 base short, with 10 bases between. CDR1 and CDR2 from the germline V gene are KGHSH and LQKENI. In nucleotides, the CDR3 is TGTGCCAGCTCACCCGGCTTCGGGTCTGGGGCCAACGTCCTGACTTTC. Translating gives CASSPGFGSGANVLTF.

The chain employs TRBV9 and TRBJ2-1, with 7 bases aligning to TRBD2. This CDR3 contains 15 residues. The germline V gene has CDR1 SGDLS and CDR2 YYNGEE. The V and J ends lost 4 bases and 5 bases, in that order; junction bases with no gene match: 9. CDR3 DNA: TGTGCCAGCAGCACGCACTACCTAGCGGACAATGAGCAGTTCTTC. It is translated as CASSTHYLADNEQFF.

Here the CDR3 reads CASSAGHITAVDTEAFF. CDR3 DNA: TGTGCCAGCAGCGCGGGACACATAACCGCGGTGGACACTGAAGCTTTCTTT. The chain has TRBV9 and TRBJ1-1; a possible D gene is TRBD1 (6 bases). Germline loops: CDR1 SGDLS, CDR2 YYNGEE. The CDR3 extends over 17 amino acids. Trimming cost V 3 bases and J 3 bases, with 21 bases left between them.

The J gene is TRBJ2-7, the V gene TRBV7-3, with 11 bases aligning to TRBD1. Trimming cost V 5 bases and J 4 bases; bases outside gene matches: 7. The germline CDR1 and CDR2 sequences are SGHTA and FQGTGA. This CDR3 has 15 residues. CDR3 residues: CASSPGQGALYEQYF. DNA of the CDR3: TGTGCCAGCAGCCCCGGACAGGGGGCTTTATACGAGCAGTACTTC.

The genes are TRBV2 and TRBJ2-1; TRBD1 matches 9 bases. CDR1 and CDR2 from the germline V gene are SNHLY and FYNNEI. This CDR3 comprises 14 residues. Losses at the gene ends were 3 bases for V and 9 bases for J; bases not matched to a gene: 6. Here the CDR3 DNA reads TGTGCCAGCAGTGATGAGGACAGGGGAACTGAGCAGTTCTTC. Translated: CASSDEDRGTEQFF.

The CDR3 protein is CASSHLLAGQGAYEQYF. The CDR3 DNA sequence: TGTGCCAGCAGCCACCTTCTCGCGGGGCAGGGGGCTTACGAGCAGTACTTC. This rearrangement joins TRBV4-2 to TRBJ2-7, with 8 bases fitting TRBD1. J lost 4 bases, V lost 3 bases, and 14 bases had no gene match. Germline V gene data show CDR1 as LGHNA and CDR2 as YNFKEQ. This CDR3 comprises 17 residues.

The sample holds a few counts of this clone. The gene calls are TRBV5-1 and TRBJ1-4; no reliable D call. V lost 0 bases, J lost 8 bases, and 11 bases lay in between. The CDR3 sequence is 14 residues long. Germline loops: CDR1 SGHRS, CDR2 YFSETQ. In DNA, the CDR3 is TGCGCCAGCAGCTTGGGCCCGGTTGACGAAAAACTGTTTTTT. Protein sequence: CASSLGPVDEKLFF.

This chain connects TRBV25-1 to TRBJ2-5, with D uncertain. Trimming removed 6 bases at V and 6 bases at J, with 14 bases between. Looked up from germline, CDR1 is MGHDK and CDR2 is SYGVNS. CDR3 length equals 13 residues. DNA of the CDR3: TGTGCCAGCAGCGTGAGCTCTCTGAAGACCCAGTACTTC. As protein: CASSVSSLKTQYF.

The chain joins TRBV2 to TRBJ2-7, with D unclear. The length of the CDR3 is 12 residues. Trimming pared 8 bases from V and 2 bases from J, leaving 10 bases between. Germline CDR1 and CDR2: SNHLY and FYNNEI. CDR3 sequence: CASGIGTYEQYF. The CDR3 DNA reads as TGTGCCAGCGGGATAGGTACCTACGAGCAGTACTTC.

As DNA, the CDR3 is TGCGCCAGCAGCCAAGATGCCGGCGGAGTCGGGCAGTACTTC. Translated: CASSQDAGGVGQYF. V and J are TRBV4-1 and TRBJ2-7; D not certain. The CDR3 runs 14 residues. Trimming shortened V by 0 bases and J by 9 bases, and 15 bases separated the two germline ends. Germline V CDR1 and CDR2: MGHRA, YSYEKL.

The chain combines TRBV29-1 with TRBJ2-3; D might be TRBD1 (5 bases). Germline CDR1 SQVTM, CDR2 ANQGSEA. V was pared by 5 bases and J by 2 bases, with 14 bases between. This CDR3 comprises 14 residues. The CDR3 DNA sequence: TGCAGCGTTTCGGACACCGTTCACACAGATACGCAGTATTTT. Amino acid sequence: CSVSDTVHTDTQYF.

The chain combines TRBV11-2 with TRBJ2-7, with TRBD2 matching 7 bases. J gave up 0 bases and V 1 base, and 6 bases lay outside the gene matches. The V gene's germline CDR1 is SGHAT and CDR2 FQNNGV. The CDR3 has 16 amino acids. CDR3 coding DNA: TGTGCCAGCAGCTTAGGGGAGGGGCTATCCTCCTACGAGCAGTACTTC. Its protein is CASSLGEGLSSYEQYF.

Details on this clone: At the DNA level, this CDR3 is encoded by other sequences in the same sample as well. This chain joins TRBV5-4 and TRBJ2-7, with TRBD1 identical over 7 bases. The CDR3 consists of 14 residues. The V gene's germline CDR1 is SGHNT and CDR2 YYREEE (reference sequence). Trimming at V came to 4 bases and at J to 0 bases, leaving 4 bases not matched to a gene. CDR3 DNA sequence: TGTGCCAGCAGCCCGGGACAGAGCTCCTACGAGCAGTACTTC. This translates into CASSPGQSSYEQYF.

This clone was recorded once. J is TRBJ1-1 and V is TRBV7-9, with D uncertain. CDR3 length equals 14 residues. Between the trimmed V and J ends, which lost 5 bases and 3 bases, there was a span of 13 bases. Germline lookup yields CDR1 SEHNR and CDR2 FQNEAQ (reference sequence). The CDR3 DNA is TGTGCCAGCAGCCGCCCCGGCGCGGACACTGAAGCTTTCTTT. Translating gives CASSRPGADTEAFF.

The CDR3 region is CASSEGGLLTDIQYF. The CDR3 bases are TGTGCCAGCAGCGAGGGAGGGCTTTTAACGGACATTCAGTACTTC. The chain has TRBV9 and TRBJ2-4, with 7 bases matching TRBD2. V trimming: 3 bases; J trimming: 8 bases; junction bases outside the gene matches: 11. This CDR3 spans 15 amino acids. Germline loops: CDR1 SGDLS, CDR2 YYNGEE.

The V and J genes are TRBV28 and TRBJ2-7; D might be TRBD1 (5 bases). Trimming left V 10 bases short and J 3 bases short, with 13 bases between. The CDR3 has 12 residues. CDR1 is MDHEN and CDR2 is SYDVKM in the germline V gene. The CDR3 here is CAIQQGSYEQYF. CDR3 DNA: TGTGCCATCCAGCAGGGTAGCTACGAGCAGTACTTC.

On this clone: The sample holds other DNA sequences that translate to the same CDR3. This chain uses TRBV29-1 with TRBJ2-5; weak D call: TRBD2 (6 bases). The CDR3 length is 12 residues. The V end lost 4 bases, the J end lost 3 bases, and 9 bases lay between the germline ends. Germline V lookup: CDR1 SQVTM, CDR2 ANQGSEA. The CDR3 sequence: CSVVRGEETQYF. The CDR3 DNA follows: TGCAGCGTTGTCCGCGGGGAAGAGACCCAGTACTTC.

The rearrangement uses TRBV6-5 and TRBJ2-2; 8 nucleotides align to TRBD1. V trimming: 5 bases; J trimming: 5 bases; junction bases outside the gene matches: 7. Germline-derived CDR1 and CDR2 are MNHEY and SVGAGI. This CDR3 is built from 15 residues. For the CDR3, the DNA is TGTGCCAGCAGTCCGGGACAGGTGAAGACCGGGGAGCTGTTTTTT. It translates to CASSPGQVKTGELFF.

Here the CDR3 DNA reads TGTGCCAGCAGCTTAGCCAGCGGACAATTTAATGAGCAGTTCTTC. Protein product: CASSLASGQFNEQFF. V and J are TRBV7-8 and TRBJ2-1; TRBD1 or TRBD2 may be the D gene (5 bases each). The CDR3 sequence is 15 residues long. Germline CDR1 is SGHVS and CDR2 is FQNEAQ. Trimming left V 0 bases short and J 7 bases short, with 13 bases between.

The CDR3 DNA is TGTGCCAGCAGTTACTACGGTTCTAGCGGGGATGAGCAGTTCTTC. This encodes CASSYYGSSGDEQFF. The V gene is TRBV6-5, the J gene TRBJ2-1, with 9 bases matching TRBD2. CDR3 length equals 15 residues. Germline CDR1 reads MNHEY; CDR2 reads SVGAGI. Losses at the gene ends were 1 base for V and 8 bases for J; bases not matched to a gene: 6.

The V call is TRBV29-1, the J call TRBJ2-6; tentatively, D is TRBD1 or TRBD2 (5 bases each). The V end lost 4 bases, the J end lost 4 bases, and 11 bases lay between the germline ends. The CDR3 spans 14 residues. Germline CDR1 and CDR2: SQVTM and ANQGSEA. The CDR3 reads CSVAGDAGANVLTF. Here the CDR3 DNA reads TGCAGCGTTGCTGGGGACGCCGGGGCCAACGTCCTGACTTTC.

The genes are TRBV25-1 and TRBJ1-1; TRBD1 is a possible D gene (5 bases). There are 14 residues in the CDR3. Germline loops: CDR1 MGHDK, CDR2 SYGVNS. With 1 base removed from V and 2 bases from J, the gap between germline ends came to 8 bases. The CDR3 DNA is TGTGCCAGCAGTGAATTGGGGGATAACACTGAAGCTTTCTTT. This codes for CASSELGDNTEAFF.